These 28 T cell receptor beta chains share one sample of origin, sequenced in a study of early T cells in non-severe SARS-CoV-2 infection (dated by TCRdb to the early 2020s). Library preparation employed 5' RACE. Sequencing was carried out with a NextSeq 500. TCRdb reprocessed the public reads (quality trimming at Q25 with fastp, clone calling with MiXCR) and kept in-frame beta chains. Here each entry gathers all rows of one CDR3 protein and keeps the most common genes and DNA. Recorded for this sample are over 50,000 distinct CDR3 sequences; about 12% of them occurred a single time. Jointly, the top ten make up 2.9% of the sample. The specimen sequenced was whole blood. The receptors were sampled from an adult who was a healthcare worker with PCR-confirmed SARS-CoV-2 infection or an uninfected control (not recorded which).

This clonotype was observed many times. This chain links TRBV19 with TRBJ2-2, with D possibly TRBD1 on 5 matching bases. CDR1 and CDR2 (germline): LNHDA, SQIVND (reference sequence). The V gene lost 7 bases and the J gene lost 4 bases, with 16 bases spanning the gap. The CDR3 runs 15 residues. The CDR3 nucleotides read TGTGCCAGTATCTGGGGCAGTGGTCCCACCGGGGAGCTGTTTTTT. Its translation is CASIWGSGPTGELFF. The full variable domain, with the rest looked up from reference TRBV19 and TRBJ2-2, is DGGITQSPKYLFRKEGQNVTLSCEQNLNHDAMYWYRQDPGQGLRLIYYSQIVNDFQKGDIAEGYSVSREKKESFPLTVTSAQKNPTAFYLCASIWGSGPTGELFFGEGSRLTVL.

This clonotype was observed many times. V and J are TRBV9 and TRBJ2-3, with 9 bases that match TRBD1. Germline CDR1 and CDR2: SGDLS and YYNGEE. With V trimmed by 4 bases and J by 0 bases, 18 bases remained unmatched. The CDR3 extends over 20 amino acids. As DNA, the CDR3 is TGTGCCAGCAGCCCATCAAATTTCGGGACAGGGACTTCTAGCACAGATACGCAGTATTTT. It codes for CASSPSNFGTGTSSTDTQYF.

This chain links TRBV29-1 with TRBJ1-3; possibly TRBD1 for D (5 bases). This CDR3 contains 12 residues. Trimming left V 6 bases short and J 0 bases short, with 6 bases between. Germline V gene lookup returns CDR1 SQVTM and CDR2 ANQGSEA. The CDR3 coding sequence is TGCAGCGTCAGGGACTCTGGAAACACCATATATTTT. Translated: CSVRDSGNTIYF.

This clonotype was recorded at least ten times. The CDR3 loop reads CASSDPDRIYGYTF. In DNA, the CDR3 is TGTGCCAGCAGTGACCCGGACAGAATCTATGGCTACACCTTC. The rearrangement joins TRBV2 to TRBJ1-2, with a tentative D call TRBD1 (6 bases). CDR3 size: 14 residues. CDR1 SNHLY and CDR2 FYNNEI come from the germline V gene. The V and J ends lost 3 bases and 4 bases respectively, with 12 bases between them.

There are many counts of this clonotype. V gene TRBV20-1 combines with J gene TRBJ1-1; possibly TRBD1 for D (6 bases). The germline V gene encodes CDR1 DFQATT and CDR2 SNEGSKA (reference sequence). The CDR3 extends over 11 amino acids. Trimming removed 2 bases at V and 11 bases at J, with 12 bases between. The CDR3 bases are TGCAGTGCTAGACCCGACAGGAGGGCTTTCTTT. Its translation: CSARPDRRAFF.

This clonotype was counted at least ten times. The V gene is TRBV23-1, the J gene TRBJ2-5; a weak D match, TRBD1 (5 bases). TRBV23-1 is marked as an open reading frame, function uncertain. The CDR3 is 12 residues long. The V end lost 4 bases, the J end lost 3 bases, and 6 bases lay between the germline ends. CDR3 nucleotides: TGCGCCAGCAGTCGCAGGGAAGAGACCCAGTACTTC. Protein: CASSRREETQYF.

The genes are TRBV6-5 and TRBJ2-7, with D uncertain. Germline V gene data show CDR1 as MNHEY and CDR2 as SVGAGI. The CDR3 is 16 residues long. V was trimmed by 2 bases and J by 4 bases, leaving 18 bases between them. The chain's CDR3 is CASSYGPSQLWYEQYF. Here the CDR3 DNA reads TGTGCCAGCAGTTACGGACCCAGTCAGTTATGGTACGAGCAGTACTTC.

This clonotype was observed many times. V gene TRBV20-1 combines with J gene TRBJ2-7; TRBD2 might be the D (6 bases). Germline CDR1 and CDR2: DFQATT and SNEGSKA (reference sequence). V dropped 3 bases and J dropped 7 bases, with 19 bases sitting between them. CDR3 length: 14 residues. The CDR3 nucleotides read TGCAGTGCTAGTCCAGCGGGTACCTCTGGAGAGCAGTACTTC. It translates to CSASPAGTSGEQYF.

This clonotype was observed a handful of times. The DNA of the CDR3 is TGCGCCAGCAGGCCGAGGAGGGACGGACGAGTGCGGTACTACAATGAGCAGTTCTTC. This sequence encodes CASRPRRDGRVRYYNEQFF. The chain uses TRBV10-2 and TRBJ2-1, with D maybe TRBD2 (6 bases). The CDR3 consists of 19 residues. The V end was cut by 6 bases, the J end by 3 bases, with 27 bases between. Germline V gene lookup returns CDR1 WSHSY and CDR2 SAAADI.

This clonotype has only a few counts. The rearrangement uses TRBV11-1 and TRBJ2-2; no definite D call. The CDR3 spans 15 residues. CDR1 and CDR2 from the germline V gene are SGHAT and FQDESV (reference sequence). With 4 bases removed from V and 3 bases from J, the gap between germline ends came to 12 bases. CDR3 loop: CASSSYLYDTGELFF. In DNA, the CDR3 is TGTGCCAGCAGCTCCTATTTGTATGACACCGGGGAGCTGTTTTTT. Combining the CDR3 with reference TRBV11-1 and TRBJ2-2 gives the whole variable domain EAEVAQSPRYKITEKSQAVAFWCDPISGHATLYWYRQILGQGPELLVQFQDESVVDDSQLPKDRFSAERLKGVDSTLKIQPAELGDSAMYLCASSSYLYDTGELFFGEGSRLTVL.

The chain recombines TRBV5-1 with TRBJ2-2; D not resolved. Germline CDR1 SGHRS, CDR2 YFSETQ. The CDR3 has 14 amino acids. Trimming removed 4 bases from V and 5 bases from J, with 12 bases in between. The CDR3 loop reads CASSPRPDTGELFF. The CDR3 coding sequence is TGCGCCAGCAGCCCGAGACCTGATACCGGGGAGCTGTTTTTT.

This clonotype was observed many times. The genes are TRBV10-3 and TRBJ2-3, with TRBD2 as a possible D gene (6 bases). The germline gives CDR1 ENHRY, CDR2 SYGVKD. The length of the CDR3 is 13 residues. V dropped 3 bases and J dropped 4 bases, with 8 bases sitting between them. The CDR3 region has the DNA TGTGCCATCAGTGAACTAGCCGCAGATACGCAGTATTTT. It yields the protein CAISELAADTQYF.

In DNA, the CDR3 is TGTGCCAGCAGCCCGCACTCCTGGACAGGGGGAAACGAGCAGTACTTC. Translated: CASSPHSWTGGNEQYF. The chain combines TRBV11-3 with TRBJ2-7; TRBD1 matches at 10 bases. This CDR3 region has 16 residues. CDR1 and CDR2 from the germline V gene are SGHNT and YENEEA. J was trimmed by 5 bases and V by 5 bases; bases with no gene match: 12.

This clonotype occurred many times. In DNA, the CDR3 is TGTGCCAGCAGTGTCGAAGAGGGTCAGCCCCAGCATTTT. Amino acid sequence: CASSVEEGQPQHF. The chain is built from TRBV6-4 and TRBJ1-5; no clear D. Looked up from germline, CDR1 is MRHNA and CDR2 is SNTAGT. The V gene lost 4 bases and the J gene lost 6 bases, with 10 bases spanning the gap. CDR3 length: 13 residues.

This clonotype was seen many times. V and J are TRBV5-1 and TRBJ2-2; D possibly matches TRBD1 or TRBD2 (6 bases each). The CDR3 has 15 amino acids. V was clipped by 0 bases and J by 3 bases, with 9 bases between them. CDR1 and CDR2 (germline): SGHRS, YFSETQ. The CDR3 region is CASSLAGGDTGELFF. CDR3 nucleotides: TGCGCCAGCAGCTTGGCCGGGGGCGACACCGGGGAGCTGTTTTTT.

This chain joins TRBV20-1 and TRBJ1-5; 7 bases match TRBD1. Trimming took 6 bases from V and 3 from J; bases not matched to a gene: 14. Germline CDR1 and CDR2: DFQATT and SNEGSKA (reference sequence). This CDR3 is 16 amino acids long. CDR3 sequence (DNA): TGCAGTGCAGCACACAGGGGACGGGGGCACAATCAGCCCCAGCATTTT. Translated, it gives CSAAHRGRGHNQPQHF.

The genes are TRBV3-1 and TRBJ1-1, with D hard to call. CDR1 and CDR2 (germline): LGHDT, YNNKEL (reference sequence). The V end was cut by 2 bases, the J end by 10 bases, with 20 bases between. The CDR3 has 15 amino acids. Written as DNA, the CDR3 is TGTGCCAGCAGCCAACTGGAGCCTCTCGAAAGGGTAGCTTTCTTT. It encodes CASSQLEPLERVAFF.

The chain uses TRBV30 and TRBJ2-7; 8 positions agree with TRBD2. Germline CDR1 and CDR2: GTSNPN and SVGIG (reference sequence). Trimming cost V 3 bases and J 3 bases; bases outside gene matches: 4. CDR3 size: 13 residues. CDR3 region: CAWSASGLYEQYF. The DNA of the CDR3 is TGTGCCTGGAGCGCTAGCGGGCTCTACGAGCAGTACTTC. The variable domain in full, with the rest retrieved from reference TRBV30 and TRBJ2-7, is SQTIHQWPATLVQPVGSPLSLECTVEGTSNPNLYWYRQAAGRGLQLLFYSVGIGQISSEVPQNLSASRPQDRQFILSSKKLLLSDSGFYLCAWSASGLYEQYFGPGTRLTVT.

In this sample, this clonotype turned up many times. This chain joins TRBV12-3 or TRBV12-4 and TRBJ1-4; no firm D call. The CDR3 sequence is 15 residues long. V lost 2 bases to trimming and J lost 7 bases, with 14 bases between them. The CDR3 spells CASSLLDGVREKLFF. CDR3 DNA sequence: TGTGCCAGCAGTTTACTCGACGGAGTTCGTGAAAAACTGTTTTTT.

This clonotype was seen only a few times. V gene TRBV6-2 or TRBV6-3 combines with J gene TRBJ2-3; TRBD2 agrees at 8 bases. J gave up 0 bases and V 7 bases, and 9 bases lay outside the gene matches. There are 16 residues in the CDR3. Germline V CDR1 and CDR2: MNHEY, SVGEGT. CDR3 in amino acids: CASISGRGGSTDTQYF. In DNA form, the CDR3 reads TGTGCCAGCATTTCTGGTCGGGGGGGAAGCACAGATACGCAGTATTTT.

This clonotype was counted many times. The chain uses TRBV6-1 and TRBJ2-1, with D unclear. In germline, CDR1 is MNHNS, CDR2 SASEGT. The CDR3 runs to 12 residues. V gave up 2 bases and J gave up 4 bases, with 3 bases separating them. CDR3 nucleotide sequence: TGTGCCAGCAGTGAAATGTACAATGAGCAGTTCTTC. It yields the protein CASSEMYNEQFF.

In this sample, this clonotype turned up a few times. The V and J genes are TRBV3-1 and TRBJ1-5; no clear D gene. Per germline, CDR1 LGHDT and CDR2 YNNKEL (reference sequence). The CDR3 contains 14 residues. Trimming took off 4 bases at V and 7 bases at J, with 14 bases between the two ends. CDR3 sequence (DNA): TGTGCCAGCAGCCTGGGCGGAGATTACCAGCCCCAGCATTTT. It encodes CASSLGGDYQPQHF.

This chain connects TRBV5-5 to TRBJ2-2; 7 bases fit TRBD1. Trimming removed 4 bases from V and 7 bases from J; junction bases left unmatched: 10. Germline CDR1 and CDR2: SGHKS and YYEKEE (reference sequence). This CDR3 region has 15 residues. The CDR3 is CASSIGTVKFGELFF. CDR3 in DNA: TGTGCCAGCAGCATAGGGACAGTTAAGTTCGGGGAGCTGTTTTTT.

Only a few counts were recorded for this clonotype. The V gene is TRBV24-1, the J gene TRBJ2-1, with 8 bases lining up with TRBD2. CDR1 and CDR2 (germline): KGHDR, SFDVKD. CDR3 length equals 15 residues. The J segment lost 5 bases and the V segment lost 4 bases, leaving 6 bases of the junction unmatched. CDR3 protein: CATSERLAPHNEQFF. The DNA for the CDR3 is TGTGCCACCAGTGAACGACTAGCGCCTCACAATGAGCAGTTCTTC.

V gene TRBV12-3 or TRBV12-4 combines with J gene TRBJ1-5; D unclear. The ends were cut back, 3 bases at V and 4 bases at J, with 4 bases in the middle. The CDR3 loop spans 12 amino acids. As DNA, the CDR3 is TGTGCCAGCAGTTTTGGGAATCAGCCCCAGCATTTT. It translates to CASSFGNQPQHF.

Many counts were recorded for this clonotype. This chain links TRBV7-2 with TRBJ2-7; 10 bases line up with TRBD2. The CDR3 loop spans 15 amino acids. CDR1 and CDR2 (germline): SGHTA, FQGNSA. V lost 0 bases to trimming and J lost 7 bases; unmatched junction nucleotides: 6. The CDR3 loop is CASSLAAGGPREQYF. CDR3 coding DNA: TGTGCCAGCAGCTTAGCAGCGGGGGGGCCACGTGAGCAGTACTTC. The full variable domain, rest sourced from reference TRBV7-2 and TRBJ2-7, is GAGVSQSPSNKVTEKGKDVELRCDPISGHTALYWYRQSLGQGLEFLIYFQGNSAPDKSGLPSDRFSAERTGGSVSTLTIQRTQQEDSAVYLCASSLAAGGPREQYFGPGTRLTVT.

The rearrangement uses TRBV12-3 or TRBV12-4 and TRBJ2-7; D ambiguous. V dropped 6 bases and J dropped 12 bases, with 9 bases sitting between them. CDR3 size: 9 residues. This CDR3 reads CASSPPWYF. Here the CDR3 DNA reads TGTGCCAGCAGCCCCCCGTGGTACTTC.

This clonotype was counted many times. The chain couples TRBV30 to TRBJ1-6, with 9 bases identical to TRBD1. Trimming cost V 3 bases and J 9 bases; bases outside gene matches: 6. Per the germline V gene, CDR1 is GTSNPN and CDR2 is SVGIG (reference sequence). The CDR3 loop spans 14 amino acids. CDR3 protein: CAWRQTGGSSPLHF. The DNA for the CDR3 is TGTGCCTGGAGGCAGACAGGGGGTTCTTCACCCCTCCACTTT. Full variable domain (rest looked up from reference TRBV30 and TRBJ1-6): SQTIHQWPATLVQPVGSPLSLECTVEGTSNPNLYWYRQAAGRGLQLLFYSVGIGQISSEVPQNLSASRPQDRQFILSSKKLLLSDSGFYLCAWRQTGGSSPLHFGNGTRLTVT.